Below are 15 T cell receptor beta chains sequenced from a single sample in a study of cytomegalovirus exposure and HLA in healthy donors. PCR involved 60 Vbeta and 13 Jbeta primers. Only in-frame clones appear in the TCRdb table, and some are missing; sequencing was by immunoSEQ multiplex PCR. Counted here are some 69,000 clones, 60% to 75% occurring once; the ten biggest clones make up 11% to 15%. Material for sequencing was PBMCs. The source is a male donor in good health and CMV-seropositive.

Only one count was recorded for this clone. The J gene is TRBJ1-1, the V gene TRBV6-5; D may be TRBD1 (6 bases). The germline V and J ends were trimmed by 8 bases and 1 base, with 14 bases remaining between them. The CDR3 runs 14 residues. CDR1 and CDR2 from the germline V gene are MNHEY and SVGAGI. The CDR3 nucleotides read TGTGCCAGCTTTTTAACAGGGAGGAACACTGAAGCTTTCTTT. It translates to CASFLTGRNTEAFF.

The rearrangement links TRBV7-3 to TRBJ2-3, with D hard to call. The CDR3 consists of 14 residues. Germline V gene sequence: CDR1 SGHTA, CDR2 FQGTGA. Deletions cut 5 bases from V and 2 bases from J, with 11 bases between. CDR3 in DNA: TGTGCCAGCAGCCCCGCGGATTACACAGATACGCAGTATTTT. This encodes CASSPADYTDTQYF.

V gene TRBV12-5 combines with J gene TRBJ2-2; TRBD1 matches at 9 bases. The CDR3 is 16 residues long. Germline trimming cut 6 bases from V and 4 bases from J; bases unmatched to any gene: 9. Germline CDR1 is LGHNT and CDR2 is FRNRAP. The CDR3 DNA is TGTGCTAGTGGCTCGGGACAGGGTATTGTCACCGGGGAGCTGTTTTTT. The encoded protein is CASGSGQGIVTGELFF.

The count of this clone is one. V gene TRBV7-8 combines with J gene TRBJ1-3; D uncertain. Germline V CDR1 and CDR2: SGHVS, FQNEAQ. The CDR3 runs to 17 residues. Trimming cost V 5 bases and J 0 bases, with 17 bases left between them. The DNA for the CDR3 is TGTGCCAGCAGCAACAGCTTCAACCAACTCTCTGGAAACACCATATATTTT. Its protein is CASSNSFNQLSGNTIYF.

The table lists this clone with a count of one. The rearrangement uses TRBV6-6 and TRBJ2-2; TRBD2 matches at 9 bases. Germline CDR1 is MNHNY and CDR2 is SVGAGI (reference sequence). The J segment lost 3 bases and the V segment lost 6 bases, leaving 8 bases of the junction unmatched. CDR3 length equals 16 residues. This CDR3 reads CASSPLAGGHTGELFF. The CDR3 nucleotides are TGTGCCAGCAGCCCTCTGGCGGGGGGGCACACCGGGGAGCTGTTTTTT.

The J gene is TRBJ1-5, the V gene TRBV19; unclear D gene. CDR1 is LNHDA, CDR2 SQIVND, per germline (reference sequence). The CDR3 has 14 amino acids. Trimming removed 6 bases at V and 3 bases at J, with 12 bases between. The CDR3 region is CASRDTANNQPQHF. The CDR3 DNA sequence: TGTGCCAGTAGGGATACAGCTAACAATCAGCCCCAGCATTTT.

In the case of this clone: At one end the junction does not follow the germline gene, possibly because of a read error. V gene TRBV7-9 combines with J gene TRBJ2-3; TRBD1 matches at 7 bases. Germline V gene data show CDR1 as SEHNR and CDR2 as FQNEAQ (reference sequence). CDR3 length: 18 amino acids. The CDR3 region has the DNA TGTTCCAGCAGCCGTGGGCGGTTAACGGGACAGCACACAGATACGCAGTATTTT. It is translated as CSSSRGRLTGQHTDTQYF.

This clone was counted once. The chain uses TRBV11-2 and TRBJ1-1; D unclear. Germline CDR1 and CDR2: SGHAT and FQNNGV. The CDR3 runs to 13 residues. The V end lost 0 bases, the J end lost 3 bases, and 5 bases lay between the germline ends. CDR3 amino acids: CASSLEAYTEAFF. The CDR3 region has the DNA TGTGCCAGCAGCTTAGAGGCTTACACTGAAGCTTTCTTT.

This sequence joins TRBV28 and TRBJ2-7, with TRBD1 matching 10 bases. Germline loops: CDR1 MDHEN, CDR2 SYDVKM. The J segment lost 5 bases and the V segment lost 3 bases, leaving 10 bases of the junction unmatched. This CDR3 has 16 amino acids. CDR3 sequence: CASSFPPGTGVHEQYF. Here the CDR3 DNA reads TGTGCCAGCAGTTTCCCGCCCGGGACAGGGGTCCACGAGCAGTACTTC.

V is TRBV28 and J is TRBJ2-1, with a tentative D call TRBD1 (5 bases). The CDR3 contains 11 residues. V dropped 3 bases and J dropped 12 bases, with 9 bases sitting between them. In germline, CDR1 is MDHEN, CDR2 SYDVKM. CDR3 DNA sequence: TGTGCCAGCAGTTTCAGGGCTGGGCAGTTCTTC. Residues: CASSFRAGQFF.

This clone was seen a handful of times. CDR3 in DNA: TGTGCCAGCACCCCGGCAGGGGGCGGAACTGAAGCTTTCTTT. It codes for CASTPAGGGTEAFF. This chain connects TRBV27 to TRBJ1-1, with 8 positions matching TRBD1. CDR1 and CDR2 from the germline V gene are MNHEY and SMNVEV (reference sequence). V shed 7 bases, J shed 5 bases, and the junction held 9 bases outside the gene matches. The CDR3 totals 14 residues.

The chain joins TRBV7-8 to TRBJ1-3, with 8 bases aligning to TRBD1. Germline CDR1 SGHVS, CDR2 FQNEAQ. The CDR3 covers 15 residues. Unmatched junction bases numbered 5, after V lost 4 bases and J lost 3 bases. The CDR3 region is CASSSRGQFGNTIYF. The CDR3 DNA is TGTGCCAGCAGCTCCAGGGGGCAGTTTGGAAACACCATATATTTT. Based on the CDR3 plus reference TRBV7-8 and TRBJ1-3, the full variable domain is GAGVSQSPRYKVAKRGQDVALRCDPISGHVSLFWYQQALGQGPEFLTYFQNEAQLDKSGLPSDRFFAERPEGSVSTLKIQRTQQEDSAVYLCASSSRGQFGNTIYFGEGSWLTVV.

The chain is built from TRBV14 and TRBJ2-5; 12 bases match TRBD2. After removal of 5 bases from V and 5 bases from J, the junction contained 6 bases not matched to a gene. The CDR3 consists of 15 residues. From germline, CDR1 is SGHDN and CDR2 FVKESK. The CDR3 sequence: CASSTLAGGAETQYF. CDR3 DNA sequence: TGTGCCAGCAGCACTCTAGCGGGAGGGGCGGAGACCCAGTACTTC.

This clone occurred once. V is TRBV5-1 and J is TRBJ2-7, with TRBD2 matching over 10 bases. CDR3 length: 14 amino acids. V was pared by 7 bases and J by 0 bases, with 4 bases of the junction left unmatched. CDR1 and CDR2 from the germline V gene are SGHRS and YFSETQ. This chain's CDR3 is CASSGTSDSYEQYF. The DNA for the CDR3 is TGCGCCAGCTCCGGGACTAGCGACTCCTACGAGCAGTACTTC.

V gene TRBV5-6 combines with J gene TRBJ1-5, with 9 nucleotides matching TRBD1. The CDR3 is 16 residues long. V was pared by 4 bases and J by 4 bases, with 9 bases of the junction left unmatched. Germline V gives CDR1 SGHDT, CDR2 YYEEEE. The CDR3 is CASSRRKGTGNQPQHF. The CDR3 DNA is TGTGCCAGCAGCCGAAGGAAAGGGACAGGGAATCAGCCCCAGCATTTT.